Listed here are 14 T cell receptor beta chains from one sample, sequenced in a study of shared clonotypes between healthy human individuals. Here immunoSEQ multiplex PCR was the method, and the copy in TCRdb shows in-frame clones only, minus some. The table shows under 150,000 clones, with around 71% occurring only once. The sample was memory CD8+ T cells sorted from blood. Indicated subset: CD45RO+ cells pooled with CCR7-negative TemRA cells. These receptor sequences come from a woman between 25 and 40 years old in good health.

The genes are TRBV6-4 and TRBJ2-1; TRBD2 agrees at 10 bases. CDR3 length: 16 amino acids. Germline V gene sequence: CDR1 MRHNA, CDR2 SNTAGT. Trimming cost V 0 bases and J 8 bases; bases outside gene matches: 7. CDR3 sequence: CASSDSASGSVHEQFF. The DNA for the CDR3 is TGTGCCAGCAGTGACTCGGCTAGCGGGAGTGTCCATGAGCAGTTCTTC.

This clone was counted between two and nine times. The chain uses TRBV28 and TRBJ2-2; the D gene is possibly TRBD1 (7 bases). This CDR3 is built from 15 residues. The germline V gene encodes CDR1 MDHEN and CDR2 SYDVKM. The V and J ends lost 6 bases and 6 bases respectively, with 17 bases between them. CDR3 nucleotide sequence: TGTGCCAGCAGCCCCGGGTCAGGGGGGCCCGGGGAGCTGTTTTTT. It specifies CASSPGSGGPGELFF.

The chain recombines TRBV28 with TRBJ2-1, with D possibly matching TRBD2 (5 bases). This CDR3 spans 16 amino acids. Trimming removed 3 bases at V and 0 bases at J, with 12 bases between. Germline loops: CDR1 MDHEN, CDR2 SYDVKM. In DNA form, the CDR3 reads TGTGCCAGCAGTTTCCCCACTAGAAGCTCCTACAATGAGCAGTTCTTC. Translation: CASSFPTRSSYNEQFF.

V gene TRBV5-4 combines with J gene TRBJ1-1; TRBD1 matches at 7 bases. The CDR3 runs to 13 residues. After removal of 4 bases from V and 9 bases from J, the junction contained 9 bases not matched to a gene. CDR1 is SGHNT and CDR2 is YYREEE in the germline V gene (reference sequence). CDR3 bases: TGTGCCAGCAGCCCAGGGGGAGGGACCCAAGCTTTCTTT. Amino acids: CASSPGGGTQAFF.

V is TRBV15 and J is TRBJ2-5, with TRBD1 matching over 7 bases. The end of the DNA aligns better with TRBJ2-7, so the J call may be wrong. Germline V CDR1 and CDR2: LNHNV, YYDKDF (reference sequence). CDR3 length equals 13 residues. The CDR3 nucleotides read TGTGCCACCAGCAAAGGGACAGCCTACGAGCAGTACTTC. Translation: CATSKGTAYEQYF.

The DNA of the CDR3 is TGTGCCAGCTCACCACCGAAGGGGAGAGGACCCCCCACCGGGGAGCTGTTTTTT. Encoded protein: CASSPPKGRGPPTGELFF. The chain recombines TRBV18 with TRBJ2-2; D may match TRBD1 or TRBD2 (5 bases each). This CDR3 spans 18 amino acids. Trimming took 0 bases from V and 4 from J, leaving 18 bases between them. Looked up from germline, CDR1 is KGHSH and CDR2 is LQKENI.

The chain couples TRBV7-9 to TRBJ2-3, with a tentative D call TRBD2 (5 bases). This CDR3 has 12 residues. With 10 bases removed from V and 0 bases from J, the gap between germline ends came to 8 bases. In germline, CDR1 is SEHNR, CDR2 FQNEAQ (reference sequence). The CDR3 DNA reads TGTGCCACCCAGCGGAGCACAGATACGCAGTATTTT. This sequence encodes CATQRSTDTQYF.

The chain couples TRBV28 to TRBJ2-7; D tentatively reads TRBD1 or TRBD2 (5 bases each). Germline values: CDR1 MDHEN, CDR2 SYDVKM. The CDR3 extends over 14 amino acids. Trimming took off 7 bases at V and 3 bases at J, with 16 bases between the two ends. CDR3 sequence reads: CASITGTESYEQYF. The DNA for the CDR3 is TGTGCCAGCATTACCGGGACGGAGAGCTACGAGCAGTACTTC.

The chain recombines TRBV4-2 with TRBJ2-7, with D possibly TRBD2 on 6 matching bases. The V and J ends lost 0 bases and 0 bases respectively, with 12 bases between them. Germline-derived CDR1 and CDR2 are LGHNA and YNFKEQ. CDR3 length: 16 amino acids. CDR3 DNA: TGTGCCAGCAGCCAAGAGGTTGGGGACTCCTCCTACGAGCAGTACTTC. Encoded protein: CASSQEVGDSSYEQYF.

The gene calls are TRBV27 and TRBJ2-2; D is undetermined. Germline loops: CDR1 MNHEY, CDR2 SMNVEV (reference sequence). CDR3 length equals 16 residues. The V gene lost 5 bases and the J gene lost 3 bases, with 16 bases spanning the gap. Here the CDR3 DNA reads TGTGCCAGCAGTACCGGACCCTCCTGGGACACCGGGGAGCTGTTTTTT. Translation: CASSTGPSWDTGELFF.

CDR3 coding DNA: TGCGCCAGCAGGGAGGGGTTTTCGGCTTTCTTT. Its translation is CASREGFSAFF. V is TRBV10-2 and J is TRBJ1-1, with a tentative D call TRBD1 (5 bases). CDR3 length equals 11 residues. V gave up 6 bases and J gave up 11 bases, with 13 bases separating them. CDR1 WSHSY and CDR2 SAAADI come from the germline V gene.

For the CDR3, the DNA is TGTGCCAGCAGCAACCCCGGGACAGACCGATACAATGAGCAGTTCTTC. Translation: CASSNPGTDRYNEQFF. This sequence joins TRBV7-6 and TRBJ2-1, with 7 bases aligning to TRBD1. The CDR3 consists of 16 residues. Germline lookup yields CDR1 SGHVS and CDR2 FNYEAQ. Trimming removed 5 bases from V and 4 bases from J; junction bases left unmatched: 11.

The V and J genes are TRBV18 and TRBJ1-2; D not resolved. The CDR3 loop spans 14 amino acids. V was pared by 5 bases and J by 2 bases, with 12 bases between. Germline CDR1 reads KGHSH; CDR2 reads LQKENI. The CDR3: CASSTEVGNYGYTF. As DNA, the CDR3 is TGTGCCAGCTCAACTGAAGTTGGAAACTATGGCTACACCTTC.

The chain employs TRBV7-8 and TRBJ2-5; D is unclear. Trimming pared 1 base from V and 5 bases from J, leaving 8 bases between. The CDR3 consists of 13 residues. Germline V gene data show CDR1 as SGHVS and CDR2 as FQNEAQ. CDR3 bases: TGTGCCAGCAGCTTAGTGGTTGAGGAGACCCAGTACTTC. It codes for CASSLVVEETQYF. Combining the CDR3 with reference TRBV7-8 and TRBJ2-5 gives the whole variable domain GAGVSQSPRYKVAKRGQDVALRCDPISGHVSLFWYQQALGQGPEFLTYFQNEAQLDKSGLPSDRFFAERPEGSVSTLKIQRTQQEDSAVYLCASSLVVEETQYFGPGTRLLVL.